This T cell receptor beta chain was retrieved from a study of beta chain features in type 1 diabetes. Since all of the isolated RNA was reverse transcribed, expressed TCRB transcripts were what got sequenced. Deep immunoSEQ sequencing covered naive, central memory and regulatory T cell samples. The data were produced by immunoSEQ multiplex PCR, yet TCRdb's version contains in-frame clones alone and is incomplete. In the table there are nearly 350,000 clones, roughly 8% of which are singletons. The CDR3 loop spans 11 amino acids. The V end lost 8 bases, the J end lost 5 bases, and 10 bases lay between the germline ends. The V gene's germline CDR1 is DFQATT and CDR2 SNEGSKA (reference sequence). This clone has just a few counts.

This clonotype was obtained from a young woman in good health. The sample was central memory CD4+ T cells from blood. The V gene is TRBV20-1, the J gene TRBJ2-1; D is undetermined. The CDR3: CSPLAHNEQFF. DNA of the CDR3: TGCAGTCCCCTGGCCCACAATGAGCAGTTCTTC.